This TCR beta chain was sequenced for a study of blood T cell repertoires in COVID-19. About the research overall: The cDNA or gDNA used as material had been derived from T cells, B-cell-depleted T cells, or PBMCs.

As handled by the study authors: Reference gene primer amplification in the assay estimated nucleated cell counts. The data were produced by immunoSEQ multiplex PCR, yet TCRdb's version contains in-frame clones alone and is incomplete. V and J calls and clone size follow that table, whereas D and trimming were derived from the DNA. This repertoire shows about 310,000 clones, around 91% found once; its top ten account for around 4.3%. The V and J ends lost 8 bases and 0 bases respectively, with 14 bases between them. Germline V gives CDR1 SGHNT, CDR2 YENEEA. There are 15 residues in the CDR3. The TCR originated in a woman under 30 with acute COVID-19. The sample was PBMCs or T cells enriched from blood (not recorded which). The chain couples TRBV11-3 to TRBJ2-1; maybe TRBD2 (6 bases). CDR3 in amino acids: CASGIGTGSYNEQFF. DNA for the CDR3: TGTGCCAGCGGAATCGGGACTGGCTCCTACAATGAGCAGTTCTTC.